This TCR beta chain was profiled in a study of blood T cell repertoires in COVID-19. Germline V gene sequence: CDR1 LNHDA, CDR2 SQIVND (reference sequence). V lost 7 bases, J lost 2 bases, and 18 bases lay in between. CDR3 length equals 15 residues. Measured with immunoSEQ multiplex PCR; TCRdb has only the in-frame clones, and not every one. The sample contains under 250,000 clones, about four fifths of which appear only once. J is TRBJ2-7 and V is TRBV19; D is uncertain. The TCR sequence derives from a woman aged 40 to 49 with active or convalescent COVID-19. Sequenced: peripheral blood. The CDR3, as DNA: TGTGCCAGTACTTCCCCCAACGCGCCTACCTACGAGCAGTACTTC. This translates into CASTSPNAPTYEQYF.